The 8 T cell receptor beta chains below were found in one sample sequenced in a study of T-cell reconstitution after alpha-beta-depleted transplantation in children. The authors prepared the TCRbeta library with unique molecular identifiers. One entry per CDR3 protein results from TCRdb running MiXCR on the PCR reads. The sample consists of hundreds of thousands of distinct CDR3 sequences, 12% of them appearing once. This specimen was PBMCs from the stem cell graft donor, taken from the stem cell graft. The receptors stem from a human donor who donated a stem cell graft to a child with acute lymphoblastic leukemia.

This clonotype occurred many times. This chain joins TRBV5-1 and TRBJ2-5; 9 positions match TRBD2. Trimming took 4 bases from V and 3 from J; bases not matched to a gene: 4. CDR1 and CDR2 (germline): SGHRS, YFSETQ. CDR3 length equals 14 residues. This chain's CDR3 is CASSPASGKETQYF. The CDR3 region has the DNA TGCGCCAGCAGCCCGGCTAGCGGGAAAGAGACCCAGTACTTC.

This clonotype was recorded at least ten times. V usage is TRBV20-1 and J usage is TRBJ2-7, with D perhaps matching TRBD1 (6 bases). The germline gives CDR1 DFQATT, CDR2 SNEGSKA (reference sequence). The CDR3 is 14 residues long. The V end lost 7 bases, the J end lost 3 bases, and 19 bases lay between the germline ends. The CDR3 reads CSVIPGHARYEQYF. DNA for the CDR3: TGCAGTGTGATCCCGGGACATGCCCGCTACGAGCAGTACTTC.

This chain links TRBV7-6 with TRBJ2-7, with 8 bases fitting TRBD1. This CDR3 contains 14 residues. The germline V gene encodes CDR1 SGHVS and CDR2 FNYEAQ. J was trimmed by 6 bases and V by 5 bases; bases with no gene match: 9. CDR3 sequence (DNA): TGTGCCAGCAGCCCCCAGGCGACAGGGGCCGAGCAGTACTTC. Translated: CASSPQATGAEQYF.

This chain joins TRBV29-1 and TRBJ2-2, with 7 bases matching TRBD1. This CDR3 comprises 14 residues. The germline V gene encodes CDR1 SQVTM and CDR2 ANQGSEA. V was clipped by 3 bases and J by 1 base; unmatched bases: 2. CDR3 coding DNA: TGCAGCGTTGAGACAGGGAGGAACACCGGGGAGCTGTTTTTT. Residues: CSVETGRNTGELFF.

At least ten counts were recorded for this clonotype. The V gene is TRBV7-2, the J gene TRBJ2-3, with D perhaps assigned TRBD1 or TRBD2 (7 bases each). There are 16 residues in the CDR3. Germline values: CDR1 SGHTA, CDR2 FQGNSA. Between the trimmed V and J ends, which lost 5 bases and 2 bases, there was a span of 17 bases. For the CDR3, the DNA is TGTGCCAGCAGCCCAGGGGGGGGCGGGATCACAGATACGCAGTATTTT. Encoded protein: CASSPGGGGITDTQYF.

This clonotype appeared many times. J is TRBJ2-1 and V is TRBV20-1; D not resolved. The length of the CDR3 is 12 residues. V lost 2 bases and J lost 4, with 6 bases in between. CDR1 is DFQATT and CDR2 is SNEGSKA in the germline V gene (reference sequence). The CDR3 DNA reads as TGCAGTGCTAGAAATTCATACAATGAGCAGTTCTTC. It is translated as CSARNSYNEQFF.

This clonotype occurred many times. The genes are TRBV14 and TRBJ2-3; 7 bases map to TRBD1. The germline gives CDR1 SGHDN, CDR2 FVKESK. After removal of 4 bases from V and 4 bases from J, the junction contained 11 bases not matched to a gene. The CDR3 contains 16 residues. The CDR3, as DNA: TGTGCCAGCAGCCGTTATCGGACAGGCTTCCCAGATACGCAGTATTTT. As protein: CASSRYRTGFPDTQYF.

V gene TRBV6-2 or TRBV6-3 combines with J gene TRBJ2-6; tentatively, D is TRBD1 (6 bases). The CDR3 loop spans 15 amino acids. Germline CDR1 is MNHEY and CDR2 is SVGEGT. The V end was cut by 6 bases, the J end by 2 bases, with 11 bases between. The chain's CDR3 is CASSNRVAGANVLTF. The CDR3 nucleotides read TGTGCCAGCAGCAACAGGGTAGCTGGGGCCAACGTCCTGACTTTC.